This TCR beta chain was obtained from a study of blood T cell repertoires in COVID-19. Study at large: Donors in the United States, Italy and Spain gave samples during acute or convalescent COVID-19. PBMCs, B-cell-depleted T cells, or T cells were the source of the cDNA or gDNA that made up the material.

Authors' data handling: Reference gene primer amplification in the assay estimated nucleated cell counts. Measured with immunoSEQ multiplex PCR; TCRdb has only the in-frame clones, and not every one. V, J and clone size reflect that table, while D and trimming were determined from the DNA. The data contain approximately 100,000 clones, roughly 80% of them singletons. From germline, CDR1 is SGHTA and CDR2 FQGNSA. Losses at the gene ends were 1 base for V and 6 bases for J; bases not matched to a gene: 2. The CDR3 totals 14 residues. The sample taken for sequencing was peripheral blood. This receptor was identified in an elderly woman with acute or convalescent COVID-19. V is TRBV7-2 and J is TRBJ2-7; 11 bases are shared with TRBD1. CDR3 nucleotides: TGTGCCAGCAGCTTAGGGACAGGGGGCGGCGAGCAGTACTTC. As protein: CASSLGTGGGEQYF.